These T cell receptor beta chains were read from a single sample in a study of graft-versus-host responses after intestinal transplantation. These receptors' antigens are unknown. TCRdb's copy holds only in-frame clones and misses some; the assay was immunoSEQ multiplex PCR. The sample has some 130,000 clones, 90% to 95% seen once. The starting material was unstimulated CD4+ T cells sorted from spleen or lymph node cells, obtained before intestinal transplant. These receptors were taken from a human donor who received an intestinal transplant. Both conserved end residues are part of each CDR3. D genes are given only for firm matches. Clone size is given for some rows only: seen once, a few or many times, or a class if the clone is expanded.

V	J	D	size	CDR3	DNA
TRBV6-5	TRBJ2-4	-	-	CASSYSGNQYF	TGTGCCAGCAGTTACTCGGGTAATCAGTACTTC
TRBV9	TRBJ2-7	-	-	CASSVDPAEGYEQYF	TGTGCCAGCAGCGTAGACCCAGCGGAGGGGTACGAGCAGTACTTC
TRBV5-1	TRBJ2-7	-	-	CASSFGAGVYEQYF	TGCGCCAGCAGCTTCGGGGCCGGGGTATACGAGCAGTACTTC
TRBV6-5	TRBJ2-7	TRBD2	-	CASSSLSGRASYEQYF	TGTGCCAGCAGTTCTTTAAGCGGGAGGGCCTCCTACGAGCAGTACTTC
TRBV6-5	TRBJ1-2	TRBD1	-	CASSTGGGLGYTF	TGTGCCAGCAGCACAGGGGGGGGGCTAGGCTACACCTTC
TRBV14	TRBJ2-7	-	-	CASSQGVGAKQYF	TGTGCCAGCAGCCAAGGGGTTGGGGCAAAGCAGTACTTC
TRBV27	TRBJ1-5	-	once	CASSPFVNRALSQPQHF	TGTGCCAGCAGTCCTTTCGTTAACAGGGCGTTGTCTCAGCCCCAGCATTTT
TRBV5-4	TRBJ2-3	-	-	CASSWTASSTDTQYF	TGTGCCAGCAGCTGGACAGCGTCTAGCACAGATACGCAGTATTTT
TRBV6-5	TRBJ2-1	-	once	CASSSAWGERQFF	TGTGCCAGCAGTTCCGCGTGGGGTGAACGGCAGTTCTTC
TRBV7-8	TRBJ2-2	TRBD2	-	CASSSNLRLAGSNTGELFF	TGTGCCAGCAGCTCTAATCTTAGACTAGCGGGCTCGAACACCGGGGAGCTGTTTTTT
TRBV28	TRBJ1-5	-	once	CASSFGSDQPQHF	TGTGCCAGCAGTTTCGGCTCGGACCAGCCCCAGCATTTT
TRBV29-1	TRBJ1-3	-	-	CSVEQVYGNTIYF	TGCAGCGTTGAACAGGTGTATGGAAACACCATATATTTT
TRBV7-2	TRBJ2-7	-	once	CASSLVPSPEYEQYF	TGTGCCAGCAGCTTAGTTCCGAGCCCGGAATACGAGCAGTACTTC
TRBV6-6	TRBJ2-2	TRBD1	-	CASSFGTGGPGELFF	TGTGCCAGCAGTTTCGGGACAGGGGGCCCCGGGGAGCTGTTTTTT
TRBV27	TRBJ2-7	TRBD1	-	CASSRTGADLYEQYF	TGTGCCAGCAGTCGTACAGGGGCCGATCTCTACGAGCAGTACTTC
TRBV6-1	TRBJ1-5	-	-	CASTSALTGNQPQHF	TGTGCCAGCACCTCAGCCTTAACGGGCAATCAGCCCCAGCATTTT
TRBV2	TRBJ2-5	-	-	CASSGDYQETQYF	TGTGCCAGCAGTGGGGACTACCAAGAGACCCAGTACTTC
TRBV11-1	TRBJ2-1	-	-	CASSLDGAGTYNEQFF	TGTGCCAGCAGCCTAGACGGGGCGGGGACTTACAATGAGCAGTTCTTC
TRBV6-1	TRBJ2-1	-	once	CASRRGLFSYNEQFF	TGTGCCAGCAGGCGGGGGCTGTTCTCCTACAATGAGCAGTTCTTC
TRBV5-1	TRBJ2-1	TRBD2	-	CASSLSSGSINEQFF	TGCGCCAGCAGCTTGTCTAGCGGGAGTATCAATGAGCAGTTCTTC
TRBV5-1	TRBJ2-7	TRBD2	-	CASSSRWREGYEQYF	TGCGCCAGCAGCTCCCGCTGGCGGGAGGGGTACGAGCAGTACTTC
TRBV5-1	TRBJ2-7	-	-	CARDLSGDSYEQYF	TGCGCCAGAGACCTTTCGGGGGACTCCTACGAGCAGTACTTC
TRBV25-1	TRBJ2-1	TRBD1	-	CASQRTGTASNEQFF	TGTGCCAGCCAACGGACCGGGACAGCATCCAATGAGCAGTTCTTC
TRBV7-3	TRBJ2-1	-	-	CASSFGAGANEQFF	TGTGCCAGCAGCTTTGGGGCGGGGGCCAATGAGCAGTTCTTC
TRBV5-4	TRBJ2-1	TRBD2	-	CASSLRGSGRGYYNEQFF	TGTGCCAGCAGCTTGAGGGGTAGCGGGAGGGGATACTACAATGAGCAGTTCTTC
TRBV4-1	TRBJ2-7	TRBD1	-	CASSPGPGQGSYEQYF	TGCGCCAGCAGCCCAGGACCGGGACAGGGCTCCTACGAGCAGTACTTC
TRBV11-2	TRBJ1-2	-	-	CASSAIGTDNYGYTF	TGTGCCAGCAGCGCCATTGGAACAGATAACTATGGCTACACCTTC
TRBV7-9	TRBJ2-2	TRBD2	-	CASSLRAGGPGELFF	TGTGCCAGCAGCTTACGGGCGGGAGGCCCCGGGGAGCTGTTTTTT
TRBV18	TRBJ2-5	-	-	CASSPRGTQETQYF	TGTGCCAGCTCACCACGTGGGACCCAAGAGACCCAGTACTTC
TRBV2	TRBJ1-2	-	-	CASSYGTRSAYSNYGYTF	TGTGCCAGCAGTTACGGGACCAGAAGTGCGTATTCGAACTATGGCTACACCTTC
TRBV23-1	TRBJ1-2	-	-	CASSQELDPTVNYGYTF	TGCGCCAGCAGTCAAGAGTTAGACCCCACTGTGAACTATGGCTACACCTTC
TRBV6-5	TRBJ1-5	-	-	CASSSDGWGFNQPQHF	TGTGCCAGCAGTTCGGACGGGTGGGGTTTCAATCAGCCCCAGCATTTT
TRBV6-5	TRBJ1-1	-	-	CASRDSRNTEAFF	TGTGCCAGCAGAGACAGCCGGAACACTGAAGCTTTCTTT
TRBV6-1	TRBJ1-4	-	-	CASSVNRAPNEKLFF	TGTGCCAGCAGTGTAAACAGGGCTCCTAATGAAAAACTGTTTTTT
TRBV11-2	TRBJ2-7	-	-	CASCRALGDEQYF	TGTGCCAGCTGCCGGGCCCTAGGCGACGAGCAGTACTTC
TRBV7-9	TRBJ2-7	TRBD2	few	CASSQGLAVYEQYF	TGTGCCAGCAGCCAGGGACTAGCGGTCTACGAGCAGTACTTC
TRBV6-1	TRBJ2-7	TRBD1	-	CASSDPGQITYEQYF	TGTGCCAGCAGTGACCCGGGACAGATAACCTACGAGCAGTACTTC
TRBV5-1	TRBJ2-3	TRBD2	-	CASSSLAGGLADTQYF	TGCGCCAGCAGCTCCCTAGCGGGAGGGCTCGCAGATACGCAGTATTTT
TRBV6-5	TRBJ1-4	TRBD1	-	CASSTGGSWEKLFF	TGTGCCAGCAGTACAGGGGGTTCCTGGGAAAAACTGTTTTTT
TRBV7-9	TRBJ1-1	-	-	CASSLGLRNTEAFF	TGTGCCAGCAGCTTAGGTTTAAGGAACACTGAAGCTTTCTTT
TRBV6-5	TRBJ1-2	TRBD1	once	CASRDDRGSYGYTF	TGTGCCAGCAGAGATGACAGGGGGAGCTATGGCTACACCTTC